This T cell receptor (beta chain) was sequenced for a study of blood T cell repertoires in COVID-19. Background on the study: Acute and convalescent COVID-19 specimens originated in the United States, Italy and Spain. T cells, B-cell-depleted T cells, or PBMCs supplied cDNA or gDNA.

Turning to this clone: Other DNA sequences from this sample encode an identical CDR3 as well.

Trimming pared 2 bases from V and 3 bases from J, leaving 8 bases between. The germline V gene encodes CDR1 SGHRS and CDR2 YFSETQ. The CDR3 extends over 13 amino acids. Methods used by the authors: Estimates of nucleated cell counts were drawn from the amplification of reference gene primers. This table comes from immunoSEQ multiplex PCR, and its TCRdb copy is limited to in-frame clones, with some not included. That table gives V, J and clone size, and the DNA gave D and trimming. The table includes 99,000 or so clones, roughly 79% detected once. The sequencing sample was made of peripheral blood. The J gene is TRBJ2-5, the V gene TRBV5-1; D is possibly TRBD2 (5 bases). This TCR was recovered from a man of 80 years or more with acute or convalescent COVID-19. CDR3 nucleotide sequence: TGCGCCAGCAGCTTCGGGGTCGAAGAGACCCAGTACTTC. Amino acid sequence: CASSFGVEETQYF.